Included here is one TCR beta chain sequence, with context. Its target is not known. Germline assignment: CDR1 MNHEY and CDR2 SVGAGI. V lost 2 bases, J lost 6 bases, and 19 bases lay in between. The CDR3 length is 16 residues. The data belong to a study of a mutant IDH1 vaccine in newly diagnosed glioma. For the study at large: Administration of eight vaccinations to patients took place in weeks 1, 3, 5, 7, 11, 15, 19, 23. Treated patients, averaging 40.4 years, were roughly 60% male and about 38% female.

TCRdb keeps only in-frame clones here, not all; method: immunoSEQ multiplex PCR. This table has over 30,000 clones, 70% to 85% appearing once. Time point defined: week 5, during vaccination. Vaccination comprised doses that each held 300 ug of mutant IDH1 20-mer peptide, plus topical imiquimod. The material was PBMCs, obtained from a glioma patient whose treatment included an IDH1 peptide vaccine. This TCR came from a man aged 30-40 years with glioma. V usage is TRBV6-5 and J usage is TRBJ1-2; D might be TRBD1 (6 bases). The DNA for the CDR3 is TGTGCCAGCAGTTACGGGTTTATACAGGGTGGGAATGGCTACACCTTC. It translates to CASSYGFIQGGNGYTF.